Listed below are T cell receptor beta chains from one sample, sequenced in a study of T-cell reconstitution after alpha-beta-depleted transplantation in children. From the PCR reads, TCRdb called clonotypes with MiXCR, one entry per CDR3 protein. The sample holds about 540,000 distinct CDR3 sequences, approximately 16% seen once. Sequenced here: PBMCs from the stem cell graft donor, sampled from the stem cell graft. Every receptor here comes from a human donor who donated a stem cell graft to a child with acute lymphoblastic leukemia. The CDR3 runs from the conserved cysteine through the conserved F or W. A D gene is named only where the DNA matches it firmly. Some rows mark clone size as missing; the rest say once, few, many or name a class of expanded clone.

CDR3 protein	CDR3 DNA	clone size	V gene	J gene	D gene
CASRLLSSYNSPLHF	TGTGCCAGCAGACTTCTATCCTCCTATAATTCACCCCTCCACTTT	.	TRBV6-1	TRBJ1-6	.
CSALGTARTGERYEQYF	TGCAGTGCGCTAGGGACCGCCCGGACAGGGGAGAGATACGAGCAGTACTTC	.	TRBV20-1	TRBJ2-7	TRBD1
CASSRPDPGSYNEQFF	TGTGCCAGCAGTCGACCGGACCCGGGGTCCTACAATGAGCAGTTCTTC	few	TRBV12-3/TRBV12-4	TRBJ2-1	.
CSARGGGGRGPRDYGYTF	TGCAGTGCTAGAGGGGGGGGCGGCAGGGGGCCAAGGGACTATGGCTACACCTTC	.	TRBV20-1	TRBJ1-2	TRBD1
CASSERRAGDTDTQYF	TGTGCCAGCAGTGAAAGGAGGGCGGGAGACACAGATACGCAGTATTTT	.	TRBV6-4	TRBJ2-3	TRBD2
CASSLDGVGGYGYTF	TGCGCCAGCAGCTTGGATGGGGTCGGCGGCTATGGCTACACCTTC	.	TRBV5-1	TRBJ1-2	.
CASSYSFPGDGRAVYEQYF	TGTGCCAGCAGTTACTCGTTTCCGGGTGACGGGAGGGCCGTTTACGAGCAGTACTTC	.	TRBV6-5	TRBJ2-7	TRBD2
CASSTPLGRNYDQYF	TGTGCCAGCAGCACCCCTCTGGGACGGAACTACGACCAGTACTTC	.	TRBV7-3	TRBJ2-7	.
CASSRTSGSTAEQFF	TGTGCCAGCAGTCGGACTAGCGGGAGTACGGCTGAGCAGTTCTTC	many	TRBV5-5	TRBJ2-1	TRBD2
CASSYRNDRGRGETQYF	TGTGCCAGCAGTTACAGAAACGACAGGGGGAGAGGGGAGACCCAGTACTTC	.	TRBV6-5	TRBJ2-5	TRBD1
CASSPRGGQPQHF	TGTGCCAGCAGCCCCCGAGGGGGTCAGCCCCAGCATTTT	many	TRBV5-1	TRBJ1-5	.
CASSQVWRASGRSGELFF	TGTGCCAGCAGCCAAGTCTGGAGGGCTAGCGGGAGAAGTGGGGAGCTGTTTTTT	few	TRBV4-2	TRBJ2-2	TRBD2
CASSRDLGTTDTQYF	TGTGCCAGCAGCCGGGACTTAGGCACCACAGATACGCAGTATTTT	.	TRBV13	TRBJ2-3	.
CASSIGVRLAGAYEQYF	TGTGCCAGTAGTATAGGAGTGCGACTAGCGGGAGCCTACGAGCAGTACTTC	few	TRBV19	TRBJ2-7	TRBD2
CASSWGPSDYGYTF	TGCGCCAGCAGCTGGGGCCCTAGCGACTATGGCTACACCTTC	.	TRBV5-1	TRBJ1-2	.
CSVEGGPNERFF	TGCAGCGTTGAGGGGGGGCCCAATGAGCGGTTCTTC	.	TRBV29-1	TRBJ2-1	.
CASSSQREGSEQYF	TGTGCCAGCAGCTCCCAGCGGGAGGGAAGCGAGCAGTACTTC	few	TRBV7-6	TRBJ2-7	TRBD2
CATSLSAGVGNEQFF	TGCGCCACCAGCTTATCGGCGGGAGTCGGGAATGAGCAGTTCTTC	.	TRBV5-1	TRBJ2-1	TRBD2
CASSLAPGSYEQYF	TGCGCCAGCAGCTTGGCCCCAGGCAGCTACGAGCAGTACTTC	.	TRBV5-1	TRBJ2-7	.
CASSPTRTSGRQESDTQYF	TGTGCCAGCAGCCCTACTCGGACTAGCGGGAGACAGGAGTCAGATACGCAGTATTTT	many	TRBV12-3/TRBV12-4	TRBJ2-3	TRBD2
CASSYQGGMAQYF	TGTGCCAGCAGTTACCAGGGCGGGATGGCCCAGTACTTC	few	TRBV27	TRBJ2-5	.
CASSPPRDGFTGELFF	TGTGCCAGCAGTCCCCCCCGGGACGGGTTCACCGGGGAGCTGTTTTTT	.	TRBV12-3/TRBV12-4	TRBJ2-2	.
CASGARYNEQFF	TGCGCCAGCGGGGCCCGCTACAATGAGCAGTTCTTC	.	TRBV5-1	TRBJ2-1	.
CASSFPRSYNEQFF	TGTGCCAGCAGCTTCCCAAGGTCCTACAATGAGCAGTTCTTC	.	TRBV7-9	TRBJ2-1	.
CASSPPGLASIWGDTQYF	TGTGCCAGCAGCCCACCGGGACTAGCGTCCATTTGGGGAGATACGCAGTATTTT	.	TRBV11-2	TRBJ2-3	TRBD2
CSARGDGNQPQHF	TGCAGTGCTAGGGGTGATGGGAATCAGCCCCAGCATTTT	.	TRBV20-1	TRBJ1-5	.
CASSPGTSGRAPHSETQYF	TGTGCCAGCAGCCCCGGGACTAGCGGGAGGGCACCCCATTCCGAGACCCAGTACTTC	few	TRBV6-1	TRBJ2-5	TRBD2
CASSFRSSGSSYNEQFF	TGCGCCAGCAGCTTCCGATCTAGCGGGAGCTCCTACAATGAGCAGTTCTTC	few	TRBV5-1	TRBJ2-1	TRBD2
CASSVRGPNSPLHF	TGTGCCAGCAGTGTCAGGGGGCCTAATTCACCCCTCCACTTT	few	TRBV2	TRBJ1-6	TRBD1
CSVDGGVGNEQFF	TGCAGCGTTGATGGGGGAGTTGGCAATGAGCAGTTCTTC	few	TRBV29-1	TRBJ2-1	.
CASSHPSQGGPSGELFF	TGTGCCAGCAGCCACCCTAGCCAGGGAGGGCCGTCCGGGGAGCTGTTTTTT	.	TRBV3-1	TRBJ2-2	TRBD2
CASSSPGGEQFF	TGTGCCAGCAGCTCCCCGGGAGGTGAGCAGTTCTTC	.	TRBV11-3	TRBJ2-1	TRBD2
CASSVSAGSYNEQFF	TGTGCCAGCAGTGTTTCAGCGGGATCCTACAATGAGCAGTTCTTC	few	TRBV6-4	TRBJ2-1	TRBD2
CASSLALAGPTNEKLFF	TGTGCCAGCAGCTTGGCCTTGGCAGGGCCAACTAATGAAAAACTGTTTTTT	.	TRBV5-5	TRBJ1-4	.
CASSRTGTSGTIPLYEQFF	TGTGCCAGCAGCCGAACCGGGACTAGCGGGACCATTCCACTATATGAGCAGTTCTTC	.	TRBV14	TRBJ2-1	TRBD2